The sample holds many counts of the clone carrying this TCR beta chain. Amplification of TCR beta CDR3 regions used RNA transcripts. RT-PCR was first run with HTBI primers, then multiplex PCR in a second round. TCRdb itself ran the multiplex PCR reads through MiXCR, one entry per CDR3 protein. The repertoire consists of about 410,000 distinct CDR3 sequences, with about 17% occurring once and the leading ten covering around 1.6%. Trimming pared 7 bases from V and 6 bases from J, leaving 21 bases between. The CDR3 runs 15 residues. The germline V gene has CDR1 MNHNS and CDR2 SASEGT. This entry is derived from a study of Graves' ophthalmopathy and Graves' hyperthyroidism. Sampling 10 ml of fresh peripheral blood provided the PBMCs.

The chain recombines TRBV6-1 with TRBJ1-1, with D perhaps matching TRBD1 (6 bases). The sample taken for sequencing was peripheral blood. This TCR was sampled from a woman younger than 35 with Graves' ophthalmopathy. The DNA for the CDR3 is TGTGCCAGCACGAGGGGCCTGACAGGAAACGCTGAAGCTTTCTTT. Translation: CASTRGLTGNAEAFF.